The 12 T cell receptor beta chains listed next were all sequenced from one sample in a study of blood T cell repertoires in COVID-19. The method was immunoSEQ multiplex PCR; TCRdb's version includes in-frame clones alone and lacks a portion of them. The sample lists 120,000 to 150,000 clones, about 83% occurring once. Material for sequencing was peripheral blood. These receptors originate from a woman in her forties or fifties with active or convalescent COVID-19.

This clone showed up just a few times. The V gene is TRBV27, the J gene TRBJ1-1, with 11 bases matching TRBD1. Germline-derived CDR1 and CDR2 are MNHEY and SMNVEV (reference sequence). The CDR3 spans 13 residues. V trimming: 11 bases; J trimming: 7 bases; junction bases outside the gene matches: 9. The CDR3 bases are TGTGCCTCTCGACGGACAGGGGGCATTGAAGCTTTCTTT. It specifies CASRRTGGIEAFF.

This chain uses TRBV6-2 or TRBV6-3 with TRBJ1-5; D not certain. Germline loops: CDR1 MNHEY, CDR2 SVGEGT. This CDR3 comprises 16 residues. Trimming cost V 4 bases and J 5 bases, with 18 bases left between them. The CDR3 region has the DNA TGTGCCAGCAGTTCCCCCAGGTCGGGGATCGATCAGCCCCAGCATTTT. Translated, it gives CASSSPRSGIDQPQHF.

The V call is TRBV7-2, the J call TRBJ2-1; 9 nucleotides match TRBD2. After removal of 5 bases from V and 6 bases from J, the junction contained 8 bases not matched to a gene. Germline CDR1 and CDR2: SGHTA and FQGNSA. The CDR3 loop spans 15 amino acids. CDR3 DNA sequence: TGTGCCAGCAGCGCCACAACGGGACTAGCCAATGAGCAGTTCTTC. Protein: CASSATTGLANEQFF.

The genes are TRBV5-4 and TRBJ1-1, with a weak D call TRBD1 (6 bases). Germline CDR1 reads SGHNT; CDR2 reads YYREEE (reference sequence). The CDR3 covers 13 residues. The V end lost 7 bases, the J end lost 0 bases, and 10 bases lay between the germline ends. The CDR3 protein is CASGQGLNTEAFF. In DNA form, the CDR3 reads TGTGCCAGCGGCCAGGGGTTGAACACTGAAGCTTTCTTT.

This chain uses TRBV13 with TRBJ2-1; D is unresolved. The CDR3 is 14 residues long. From germline, CDR1 is PRHDT and CDR2 FYEKMQ (reference sequence). With 7 bases removed from V and 0 bases from J, the gap between germline ends came to 10 bases. CDR3 region: CASTGDSSYNEQFF. Written as DNA, the CDR3 is TGTGCCAGCACCGGTGATAGCTCCTACAATGAGCAGTTCTTC.

With respect to this clone: Other nucleotide sequences from this sample produce the same CDR3. V is TRBV7-2 and J is TRBJ1-3; D remains unclear. The CDR3 length is 14 residues. The germline V and J ends were trimmed by 3 bases and 1 base, with 7 bases remaining between them. CDR1 is SGHTA and CDR2 is FQGNSA in the germline V gene. The CDR3 loop is CASSLGGSGNTIYF. CDR3 DNA: TGTGCCAGCAGCTTGGGAGGGTCTGGAAACACCATATATTTT.

The chain couples TRBV19 to TRBJ1-6, with 7 bases fitting TRBD1. CDR1 LNHDA and CDR2 SQIVND come from the germline V gene (reference sequence). The junction had 7 bases not matched to a gene; V was cut back by 5 bases and J by 6 bases. There are 15 residues in the CDR3. CDR3 in DNA: TGTGCCAGTAGTTTCCGACAGGGAGTTAATTCACCCCTCCACTTT. Amino acid sequence: CASSFRQGVNSPLHF.

The chain employs TRBV19 and TRBJ1-1; the D is unclear. This CDR3 has 15 residues. V was trimmed by 3 bases and J by 1 base, leaving 12 bases between them. Per germline, CDR1 LNHDA and CDR2 SQIVND (reference sequence). The CDR3 sequence: CASSITLSANTEAFF. DNA of the CDR3: TGTGCCAGTAGTATTACTTTGTCTGCGAACACTGAAGCTTTCTTT.

This chain links TRBV24-1 with TRBJ1-5; TRBD1 matches 7 bases. The CDR3 spans 16 residues. Losses at the gene ends were 5 bases for V and 0 bases for J; bases not matched to a gene: 6. Looked up from germline, CDR1 is KGHDR and CDR2 is SFDVKD. CDR3 amino acids: CATSAKDRNSNQPQHF. CDR3 nucleotides: TGTGCCACCAGTGCCAAGGACAGGAATAGCAATCAGCCCCAGCATTTT.

The chain uses TRBV27 and TRBJ2-3; 9 bases fit TRBD1. The CDR3 runs to 16 residues. The junction had 11 bases not matched to a gene; V was cut back by 4 bases and J by 6 bases. Germline assignment: CDR1 MNHEY and CDR2 SMNVEV (reference sequence). CDR3 coding DNA: TGTGCCAGCAGTTCCCCGGGACAGGGCCCACTGGATACGCAGTATTTT. It translates to CASSSPGQGPLDTQYF.

This rearrangement joins TRBV2 to TRBJ1-1, with 9 bases identical to TRBD1. CDR3 length: 18 residues. The germline V gene encodes CDR1 SNHLY and CDR2 FYNNEI. The junction had 9 bases not matched to a gene; V was cut back by 0 bases and J by 1 base. CDR3 DNA: TGTGCCAGCAGTGAAGCGGGGAACAGGGGGCTTTGGAACACTGAAGCTTTCTTT. This sequence encodes CASSEAGNRGLWNTEAFF.

The J gene is TRBJ1-5, the V gene TRBV19; no definite D call. Per the germline V gene, CDR1 is LNHDA and CDR2 is SQIVND (reference sequence). The CDR3 has 15 residues. Trimming stripped 7 bases from V and 1 base from J, with 14 bases between. CDR3: CASTHGRGSNQPQHF. CDR3 DNA: TGTGCCAGTACCCACGGGAGAGGCAGCAATCAGCCCCAGCATTTT.